These T cell receptor beta chains were read from a single sample in a study of regulatory T cells in long-lasting Graves disease. A single record per CDR3 protein comes from TCRdb applying MiXCR to the multiplex PCR reads. The sample has 300,000 to 350,000 distinct CDR3 sequences, roughly a fifth seen once. The sequenced sample was peripheral blood mononuclear cells (PBMCs), obtained when the disease was refractory, from a patient treated with antithyroid drugs. These receptors were taken from a female donor with Graves disease. Each CDR3 is given with its conserved first and last residue. Fields, in order: D gene, V gene, J gene, clone size, CDR3 DNA, CDR3 protein. D genes are given only for firm matches. A clone size is listed for some rows: how often the clone was seen (once, few, many), or a class if it is expanded.

D: NA
V: TRBV20-1
J: TRBJ2-5
size: many
DNA: TGCAGTGCTAGTGAAGGAGTCCAAGAGACCCAGTACTTC
CDR3: CSASEGVQETQYF

D: NA
V: TRBV27
J: TRBJ1-6
size: NA
DNA: TGTGCCAGTCGCCCTCCGGGGACCTATAATTCACCCCTCCACTTT
CDR3: CASRPPGTYNSPLHF

D: TRBD1
V: TRBV5-1
J: TRBJ2-7
size: few
DNA: TGCGCCAGCAGCTCGAGGACAGGACCCCAAACCGAGCAGTACTTC
CDR3: CASSSRTGPQTEQYF

D: NA
V: TRBV12-3/TRBV12-4
J: TRBJ1-5
size: NA
DNA: TGTGCCAGCAGTTTTCACCCAGAGGCGCCCCAGCATTTT
CDR3: CASSFHPEAPQHF

D: NA
V: TRBV5-8
J: TRBJ1-2
size: NA
DNA: TGTGCCAGCAGCTTGTCCCCAGGCGCTAACTATGGCTACACCTTC
CDR3: CASSLSPGANYGYTF

D: TRBD1
V: TRBV20-1
J: TRBJ1-2
size: many
DNA: TGCAGTGCTGCCGGAACAGGGGCTAACTATGGCTACACCTTC
CDR3: CSAAGTGANYGYTF

D: NA
V: TRBV7-8
J: TRBJ1-2
size: few
DNA: TGTGCCAGCAGCTTAACAGCCTATGGCTACACCTTC
CDR3: CASSLTAYGYTF

D: NA
V: TRBV29-1
J: TRBJ1-6
size: many
DNA: TGCAGCCCCGCATCCTCAGGGTGCAATTCACCCCTCCACTTT
CDR3: CSPASSGCNSPLHF

D: TRBD1
V: TRBV20-1
J: TRBJ1-4
size: many
DNA: TGCAGTGCTAGGGACAGGGGGCGATCTAATGAAAAACTGTTTTTT
CDR3: CSARDRGRSNEKLFF

D: NA
V: TRBV7-8
J: TRBJ1-5
size: many
DNA: TGTGCCAGCAGCTTAGGTTTAGGCAGACAGCCCCAGCATTTT
CDR3: CASSLGLGRQPQHF

D: NA
V: TRBV9
J: TRBJ2-7
size: NA
DNA: TGTGCCAGCCGGGTCCGGGGATCCTACGAGCAGTACTTC
CDR3: CASRVRGSYEQYF

D: NA
V: TRBV7-2
J: TRBJ1-5
size: many
DNA: TGTGCCAGCACCTCAGGGAGTGGCAATCAGCCCCAGCATTTT
CDR3: CASTSGSGNQPQHF

D: TRBD1
V: TRBV28
J: TRBJ1-4
size: NA
DNA: TGTGTCAGCAGTTTATTGAGGGGGCAGAATAGTGAAAAACTGTTTTTT
CDR3: CVSSLLRGQNSEKLFF

D: NA
V: TRBV4-3
J: TRBJ1-3
size: NA
DNA: TGCGCCAGCAGCCTGCAGGGTGCTGCAAACACCATATATTTT
CDR3: CASSLQGAANTIYF

D: NA
V: TRBV19
J: TRBJ1-2
size: NA
DNA: TGTGCCAGTAGTATAGATTTATCAGGGCATGGCTACACCTTC
CDR3: CASSIDLSGHGYTF

D: NA
V: TRBV19
J: TRBJ1-5
size: few
DNA: TGTGCCAGTAGTATGCGGTCGGGGGTCAATCAGCCCCAGCATTTT
CDR3: CASSMRSGVNQPQHF

D: TRBD2
V: TRBV6-2/TRBV6-3
J: TRBJ2-7
size: NA
DNA: TGTGCCAGCAGTTCCAGACTAGCGGGGGGTCCCCACTCCTACGAGCAGTACTTC
CDR3: CASSSRLAGGPHSYEQYF

D: TRBD1
V: TRBV7-3
J: TRBJ1-2
size: many
DNA: TGTGCCAGCAGCGCAGACAGGGGGAATGGCTACACCTTC
CDR3: CASSADRGNGYTF

D: NA
V: TRBV27
J: TRBJ2-3
size: NA
DNA: TGTGCCAGCAGTCCGTCCACGAACACAGATACGCAGTATTTT
CDR3: CASSPSTNTDTQYF

D: NA
V: TRBV6-1
J: TRBJ1-1
size: few
DNA: TGTGCCAGCAGTGCGATGGGGACTGGGACTGAAGCTTTCTTT
CDR3: CASSAMGTGTEAFF

D: NA
V: TRBV6-1
J: TRBJ1-2
size: NA
DNA: TGTGCCAGCAGTCCCCCATGGATTTACGGCTACACCTTC
CDR3: CASSPPWIYGYTF

D: NA
V: TRBV12-3/TRBV12-4
J: TRBJ2-7
size: many
DNA: TGTGCCAGCAGTTTCGGTCGAGGGAATATCTACGAGCAGTACTTC
CDR3: CASSFGRGNIYEQYF

D: TRBD1
V: TRBV11-2
J: TRBJ1-2
size: few
DNA: TGTGCCAGCAGCTTTAGAGTACCGGGACAGGGTCATGGCTACACCTTC
CDR3: CASSFRVPGQGHGYTF

D: NA
V: TRBV6-1
J: TRBJ2-7
size: NA
DNA: TGTGCCAGCTCGGCCGGGGTTATGGGCGAGCAGTACTTC
CDR3: CASSAGVMGEQYF

D: NA
V: TRBV30
J: TRBJ2-7
size: many
DNA: TGTGCCTGGAGTGTCTCAGACACCTCCTACGAGCAGTACTTC
CDR3: CAWSVSDTSYEQYF

D: TRBD1
V: TRBV28
J: TRBJ1-1
size: many
DNA: TGTGCCGGCAGGGGGTTGGGCACTGAAGCTTTCTTT
CDR3: CAGRGLGTEAFF

D: NA
V: TRBV5-1
J: TRBJ1-5
size: many
DNA: TGCGCCAGCAGCTTGGAGGGCAGGGACCAGCCCCAGCATTTT
CDR3: CASSLEGRDQPQHF

D: TRBD1
V: TRBV10-1
J: TRBJ2-2
size: once
DNA: TGCGCCAGCAGTAGGGACAGGCTGGGGGAGCTGTTTTTT
CDR3: CASSRDRLGELFF

D: TRBD2
V: TRBV28
J: TRBJ2-6
size: many
DNA: TGTGCCAGCAGTTCGGGACTAGCGGGAGTAAGTGGGGCCAACGTCCTGACTTTC
CDR3: CASSSGLAGVSGANVLTF